These T cell receptor beta chains were read from a single sample in a study of cytomegalovirus exposure and HLA in healthy donors. Profiled with immunoSEQ multiplex PCR; TCRdb holds only in-frame clones, not every one. The profile shows roughly 180,000 clones, roughly 80% of them singletons. Material: PBMCs. Source of these receptors: a female donor in good health and CMV-seronegative. Both conserved end residues are part of each CDR3. The order of the fields is V gene, clone size, CDR3 length, J gene, D gene, CDR3 protein, CDR3 DNA. A D gene is named only where the DNA matches it firmly. Rows give clone size only sometimes, using once, few, many, or a class for an expanded clone.

TRBV28	-	12	TRBJ2-7	-	CASSSGSYEQYF	TGTGCCAGCAGTTCCGGGAGCTACGAGCAGTACTTC
TRBV30	-	18	TRBJ2-1	-	CAWSAGKSGILPHNEQFF	TGTGCCTGGAGTGCCGGAAAATCCGGGATCCTCCCCCACAATGAGCAGTTCTTC
TRBV7-8	-	16	TRBJ2-7	TRBD2	CASSPQFAGGLHEQYF	TGTGCCAGCAGCCCGCAGTTTGCGGGAGGGCTCCACGAGCAGTACTTC
TRBV5-6	-	14	TRBJ2-7	TRBD2	CASTTTGGEEEQYF	TGTGCCAGCACCACAACGGGGGGGGAAGAGGAGCAGTACTTC
TRBV14	few	16	TRBJ2-7	TRBD2	CASSQLWTSGSYEQYF	TGTGCCAGCAGCCAACTATGGACTAGCGGATCCTACGAGCAGTACTTC
TRBV7-2	-	15	TRBJ1-5	-	CASSPPPSRAQPQHF	TGTGCCAGCAGCCCCCCTCCCAGCAGGGCTCAGCCCCAGCATTTT
TRBV6-5	-	15	TRBJ2-3	TRBD2	CASTASGRGGDTQYF	TGTGCCAGCACCGCTAGCGGGAGAGGTGGCGATACGCAGTATTTT
TRBV7-2	-	12	TRBJ1-2	-	CASSFSRAGYTF	TGTGCCAGCAGCTTCAGCAGGGCGGGCTACACCTTC
TRBV5-5	-	14	TRBJ2-7	TRBD2	CASSLGGGFYEQYF	TGTGCCAGCAGCTTAGGCGGGGGGTTCTACGAGCAGTACTTC
TRBV7-2	-	17	TRBJ1-6	-	CASSSAYRGKPNSPLHF	TGTGCCAGCAGCTCCGCCTATAGGGGGAAGCCTAATTCACCCCTCCACTTT
TRBV7-2	once	14	TRBJ1-4	-	CASSFRGYNEKLFF	TGTGCCAGCAGCTTTCGGGGATATAATGAAAAACTGTTTTTT
TRBV6-5	-	16	TRBJ1-6	TRBD1	CASSYLTGQPNSPLHF	TGTGCCAGCAGCTACCTAACGGGACAGCCTAATTCACCCCTCCACTTT
TRBV30	-	14	TRBJ1-2	TRBD1	CAWSVRGTAYGYTF	TGTGCCTGGAGTGTACGGGGGACAGCTTATGGCTACACCTTC
TRBV27	-	13	TRBJ2-1	TRBD2	CASSPSGANEQFF	TGTGCCAGCAGTCCTAGCGGGGCAAATGAGCAGTTCTTC
TRBV7-9	few	17	TRBJ2-1	TRBD2	CASSLGGGLARYNEQFF	TGTGCCAGCAGCTTAGGAGGGGGACTAGCGCGTTACAATGAGCAGTTCTTC
TRBV6-5	-	12	TRBJ1-2	-	CASTSHGDGYTF	TGTGCCAGCACCTCCCACGGGGATGGCTACACCTTC
TRBV11-2	few	13	TRBJ2-7	TRBD1	CASSFDRVNEQYF	TGTGCCAGCAGCTTCGACAGGGTCAACGAGCAGTACTTC
TRBV4-3	-	14	TRBJ2-7	-	CASSPLGSSYEQYF	TGCGCCAGCAGCCCCCTGGGCAGCTCCTACGAGCAGTACTTC
TRBV5-6	few	16	TRBJ1-5	-	CASSLSGRAGGQPQHF	TGTGCCAGCAGCTTGAGTGGACGGGCCGGGGGACAGCCCCAGCATTTT
TRBV7-2	few	14	TRBJ1-1	-	CASSPRSTNTEAFF	TGTGCCAGCAGCCCACGGTCCACGAACACTGAAGCTTTCTTT